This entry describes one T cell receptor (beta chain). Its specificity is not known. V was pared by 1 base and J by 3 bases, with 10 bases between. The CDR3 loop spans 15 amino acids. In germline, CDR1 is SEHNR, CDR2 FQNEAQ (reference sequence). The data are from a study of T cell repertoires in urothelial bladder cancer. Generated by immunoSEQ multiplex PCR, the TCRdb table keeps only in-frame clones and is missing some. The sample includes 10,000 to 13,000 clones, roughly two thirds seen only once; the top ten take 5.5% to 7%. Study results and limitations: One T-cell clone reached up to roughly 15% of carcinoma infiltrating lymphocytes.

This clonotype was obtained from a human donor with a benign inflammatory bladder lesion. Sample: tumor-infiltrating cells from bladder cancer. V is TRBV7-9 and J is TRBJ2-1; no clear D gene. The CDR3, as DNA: TGTGCCAGCAGCTTAGTTCACCCAGTCTACAATGAGCAGTTCTTC. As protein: CASSLVHPVYNEQFF.